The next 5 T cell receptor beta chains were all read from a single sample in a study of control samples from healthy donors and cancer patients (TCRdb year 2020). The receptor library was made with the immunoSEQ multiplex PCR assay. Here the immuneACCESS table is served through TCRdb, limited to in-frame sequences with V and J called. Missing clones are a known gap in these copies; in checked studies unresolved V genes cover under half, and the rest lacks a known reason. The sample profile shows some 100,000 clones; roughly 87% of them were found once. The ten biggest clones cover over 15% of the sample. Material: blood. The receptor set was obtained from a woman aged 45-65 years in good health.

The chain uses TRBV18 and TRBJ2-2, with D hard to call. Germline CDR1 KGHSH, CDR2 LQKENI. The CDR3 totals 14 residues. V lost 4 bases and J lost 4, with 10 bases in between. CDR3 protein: CASSLDRATGELFF. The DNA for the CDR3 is TGTGCCAGCTCACTGGATCGGGCCACCGGGGAGCTGTTTTTT.

This CDR3 reads CASSYSRGIAKNIQYF. The CDR3 region has the DNA TGTGCCAGCAGTTACTCCAGAGGAATAGCCAAAAACATTCAGTACTTC. The chain joins TRBV6-5 to TRBJ2-4; no reliable D call. CDR3 length: 16 amino acids. Germline-derived CDR1 and CDR2 are MNHEY and SVGAGI. Between the trimmed V and J ends, which lost 0 bases and 0 bases, there was a span of 9 bases.

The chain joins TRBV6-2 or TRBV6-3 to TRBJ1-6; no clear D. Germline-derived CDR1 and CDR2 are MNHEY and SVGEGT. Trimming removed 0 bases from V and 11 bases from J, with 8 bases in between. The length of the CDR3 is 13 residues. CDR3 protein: CASSYSTVPPLHF. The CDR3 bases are TGTGCCAGCAGTTACTCTACCGTGCCACCCCTCCACTTT.

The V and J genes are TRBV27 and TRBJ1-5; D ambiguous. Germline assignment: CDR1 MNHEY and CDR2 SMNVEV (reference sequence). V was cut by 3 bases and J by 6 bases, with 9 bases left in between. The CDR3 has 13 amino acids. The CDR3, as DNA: TGTGCCAGCAGTTTCCGACGAGCTCAGCCCCAGCATTTT. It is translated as CASSFRRAQPQHF.

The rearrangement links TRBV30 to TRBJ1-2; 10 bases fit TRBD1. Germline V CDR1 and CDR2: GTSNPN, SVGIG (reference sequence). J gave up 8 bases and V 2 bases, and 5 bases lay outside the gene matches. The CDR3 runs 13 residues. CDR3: CAWSPGQGLGYTF. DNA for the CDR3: TGTGCCTGGAGTCCGGGACAGGGGCTCGGCTACACCTTC.